This entry lists 12 T cell receptor beta chains sequenced from one sample in a study of T cell responses to AZD1222 COVID-19 vaccine. The protocol was immunoSEQ multiplex PCR, while the TCRdb copy is restricted to in-frame clones and leaves out a portion. There are nearly 110,000 clones in the sample; 89% occur only once, and approximately 7% lies in the top ten. This specimen consisted of peripheral blood, obtained on day 0 of AZD1222 vaccination. These receptors were collected from an adult in good health.

The chain is built from TRBV4-1 and TRBJ1-2, with 9 bases identical to TRBD1. With V trimmed by 3 bases and J by 2 bases, 7 bases remained unmatched. The germline gives CDR1 MGHRA, CDR2 YSYEKL. The CDR3 runs to 16 residues. CDR3 protein: CASSQPAGTGNYGYTF. The CDR3 region has the DNA TGCGCCAGCAGCCAGCCCGCCGGGACAGGGAACTATGGCTACACCTTC.

The chain couples TRBV7-9 to TRBJ2-1, with D possibly being TRBD2 (6 bases). CDR1 is SEHNR and CDR2 is FQNEAQ in the germline V gene (reference sequence). The CDR3 consists of 14 residues. V shed 8 bases and J shed 6 bases, with 17 bases lying between them. The DNA of the CDR3 is TGTGCCAGCGGACGCCGGGCTAGCGTCAATGAGCAGTTCTTC. This encodes CASGRRASVNEQFF.

The chain is built from TRBV5-4 and TRBJ2-7; possible D gene TRBD2, 6 bases. Trimming cost V 2 bases and J 2 bases, with 8 bases left between them. In germline, CDR1 is SGHNT, CDR2 YYREEE (reference sequence). This CDR3 is built from 13 residues. DNA of the CDR3: TGTGCCAGCAGCTTCGGCGGGACCTACGAGCAGTACTTC. Its translation: CASSFGGTYEQYF.

The V and J genes are TRBV11-1 and TRBJ1-3; no firm D call. CDR1 SGHAT and CDR2 FQDESV come from the germline V gene (reference sequence). V dropped 5 bases and J dropped 0 bases, with 11 bases sitting between them. The CDR3 covers 15 residues. CDR3 DNA sequence: TGTGCCAGCAGCCTCCGACGGACCTCTGGAAACACCATATATTTT. This gives the protein CASSLRRTSGNTIYF.

V gene TRBV4-1 combines with J gene TRBJ1-5, with TRBD1 identical over 8 bases. The germline CDR1 and CDR2 sequences are MGHRA and YSYEKL. Trimming cost V 1 base and J 6 bases; bases outside gene matches: 2. CDR3 length: 14 amino acids. CDR3 in DNA: TGCGCCAGCAGCCAAGGACAGGGGACTCAGCCCCAGCATTTT. Its translation: CASSQGQGTQPQHF.

The chain carries TRBV7-3 and TRBJ2-7; perhaps TRBD2 as D (6 bases). Germline CDR1 SGHTA, CDR2 FQGTGA. V lost 5 bases and J 1 base, leaving 12 bases between the germline ends. The CDR3 is 14 amino acids. The CDR3 protein is CASSQLAGSYEQYF. CDR3 DNA: TGTGCCAGCAGCCAGCTCGCGGGGTCCTACGAGCAGTACTTC.

This chain links TRBV7-2 with TRBJ2-3; 10 positions match TRBD2. This CDR3 has 16 residues. Germline V lookup: CDR1 SGHTA, CDR2 FQGNSA. The V segment lost 5 bases and the J segment 3 bases; nucleotides outside the gene matches: 8. Here the CDR3 DNA reads TGTGCCAGCAGCGGGCGACTAGCGGGCCTAACAGATACGCAGTATTTT. This encodes CASSGRLAGLTDTQYF. Based on the CDR3 plus reference TRBV7-2 and TRBJ2-3, the full variable domain is GAGVSQSPSNKVTEKGKDVELRCDPISGHTALYWYRQSLGQGLEFLIYFQGNSAPDKSGLPSDRFSAERTGGSVSTLTIQRTQQEDSAVYLCASSGRLAGLTDTQYFGPGTRLTVL.

The chain has TRBV18 and TRBJ2-7; TRBD1 matches at 11 bases. This CDR3 is built from 16 residues. J was trimmed by 3 bases and V by 0 bases; bases with no gene match: 4. The germline V gene has CDR1 KGHSH and CDR2 LQKENI. This chain's CDR3 is CASSPPGTGGIYEQYF. CDR3 sequence (DNA): TGTGCCAGCTCACCACCCGGGACAGGGGGGATCTACGAGCAGTACTTC.

The chain employs TRBV5-1 and TRBJ2-7; TRBD1 matches at 7 bases. Trimming took 0 bases from V and 2 from J; bases not matched to a gene: 5. Looked up from germline, CDR1 is SGHRS and CDR2 is YFSETQ. This CDR3 contains 15 residues. The CDR3 loop is CASSLVTGDTYEQYF. The CDR3 nucleotides are TGCGCCAGCAGCTTGGTTACAGGGGACACCTACGAGCAGTACTTC.

The rearrangement uses TRBV7-9 and TRBJ1-5, with D possibly being TRBD1 (5 bases). The CDR3 length is 15 residues. Per the germline V gene, CDR1 is SEHNR and CDR2 is FQNEAQ (reference sequence). V was trimmed by 5 bases and J by 6 bases, leaving 17 bases between them. CDR3: CASSPRGGTSQPQHF. CDR3 DNA: TGTGCCAGCAGCCCTCGGGGGGGGACGAGTCAGCCCCAGCATTTT.

This rearrangement joins TRBV28 to TRBJ1-4; 7 nucleotides line up with TRBD1. Germline trimming cut 5 bases from V and 8 bases from J; bases unmatched to any gene: 11. From germline, CDR1 is MDHEN and CDR2 SYDVKM. This CDR3 contains 15 residues. This CDR3 is CASSPHRGLREKLFF. CDR3 in DNA: TGTGCCAGCAGTCCCCACAGGGGTTTACGAGAAAAACTGTTTTTT. Full variable domain (missing parts from reference TRBV28 and TRBJ1-4): DVKVTQSSRYLVKRTGEKVFLECVQDMDHENMFWYRQDPGLGLRLIYFSYDVKMKEKGDIPEGYSVSREKKERFSLILESASTNQTSMYLCASSPHRGLREKLFFGSGTQLSVL.

The chain joins TRBV24-1 to TRBJ2-2; D could derive from TRBD1 or TRBD2 (5 bases each). The CDR3 runs to 13 residues. Germline V lookup: CDR1 KGHDR, CDR2 SFDVKD. V lost 8 bases, J lost 7 bases, and 13 bases lay in between. The CDR3, as DNA: TGTGCCACCACCACCAGGGACCACGGGGAGCTGTTTTTT. This sequence encodes CATTTRDHGELFF.